This T cell receptor beta chain was profiled in a study of cytomegalovirus exposure and HLA in healthy donors. CDR3 length: 16 amino acids. The germline V gene encodes CDR1 SGHNT and CDR2 YYREEE (reference sequence). J gave up 7 bases and V 4 bases, and 12 bases lay outside the gene matches. PCR involved 60 Vbeta and 13 Jbeta primers. Profiling relied on immunoSEQ multiplex PCR, and the TCRdb table lists in-frame clones only, not all of them. The listing contains just over 150,000 clones. Sequenced input: PBMCs. The chain uses TRBV5-4 and TRBJ2-7, with 12 bases lining up with TRBD2. The origin of this receptor is a woman aged 55-70 years in good health and CMV-seronegative. DNA of the CDR3: TGTGCCAGCAGCCTCGAGGCGGCTAGCGGGGGGGTAGAGCAGTACTTC. Its translation: CASSLEAASGGVEQYF.